The TCR beta chain described here comes from a study of T-cell reconstitution after alpha-beta-depleted transplantation in children. Study outcomes and limitations: At around two months after transplant, the alpha-beta T cells were reportedly derived from several hundred expanded clones that came from non-depleted graft cells. After one year, T-cell counts and TCRbeta diversity mostly came from new T cells.

The germline V gene encodes CDR1 DFQATT and CDR2 SNEGSKA (reference sequence). The V and J ends lost 6 bases and 3 bases, in that order; junction bases with no gene match: 6. The CDR3 has 14 residues. Notes on this clonotype: Its antigen is as yet unknown. This sequence may be a read error, since a much larger clone differs from it by one base. The CDR3 end shows no conserved phenylalanine or tryptophan, and so a read error is likely.

A library of TCRbeta sequences, prepared with unique molecular identifiers, was generated. TCRdb re-derived calls from the PCR reads in MiXCR, one entry per CDR3 protein. Among about 200,000 distinct CDR3 sequences listed, roughly 9.1% were seen once. Sequences were derived from PBMCs, mostly from graft donor cells, sampled 360 days after TCRalphabeta/CD19-depleted stem cell transplant. The rearrangement uses TRBV20-1 and TRBJ2-5; 11 bases agree with TRBD2. The sequence came from a male patient between 2 and 10 years old who had a stem cell transplant for acute myeloid leukemia, so the T cells may come from the graft donor. The DNA for the CDR3 is TGCAGTGCAAGACTAGCGGGATTAGAAGAGACCCAGTACGTC. Its protein product is CSARLAGLEETQYV.